The sequence of this TCR beta chain was determined in a study of blood T cell repertoires in COVID-19. Study-level background: PBMCs, B-cell-depleted T cells, or T cells provided the cDNA or gDNA that made up the material.

This CDR3 spans 15 amino acids. Germline V gene data show CDR1 as KGHSH and CDR2 as LQKENI. Germline trimming cut 3 bases from V and 7 bases from J; bases unmatched to any gene: 8. Individuals aged roughly 18 to 95 years were recruited from approximately 22 US areas. The study assigned cohorts using participant-reported clinical history. Per the study methods: Reference gene primers were amplified, and this amplification served to estimate nucleated cell counts. The repertoire was sequenced with immunoSEQ multiplex PCR; TCRdb's copy has only in-frame clones and lacks some. The DNA gave D and trimming, while V, J and clone size come from that table. This table has around 420,000 clones, approximately 86% appearing once.

This receptor was obtained from a woman aged 40 to 50 with acute COVID-19. The rearrangement uses TRBV18 and TRBJ1-2, with 10 bases fitting TRBD1. The specimen was PBMCs or T cells enriched from blood (not recorded which). The CDR3, as DNA: TGTGCCAGCTCACCCATTTCCGGGGACAGGGGTGGCTACACCTTC. Its protein product is CASSPISGDRGGYTF.